This T cell receptor (beta chain) was identified during a study of blood T cell repertoires in COVID-19 (dated by TCRdb to about 2020). In terms of the full investigation: Collaborator samples came from the United States, Italy and Spain and covered acute and convalescent phases of COVID-19. Samples were obtained from the ongoing ImmuneRACE study (first 160 participants) and from some 1,200 subjects provided by 6 global collaborators. The sample metadata nearly always contained a de-identified subject ID, COVID-19 status, age in years and sex. The prospective study material was composed of cDNA or gDNA derived from T cells, B-cell-depleted T cells, or PBMCs. A freely available public database, intended as a resource for researchers studying the immune response to SARS-CoV-2, is where the repertoires were released. The dataset comprised deeply sampled blood TCRbeta repertoires from subjects exposed to, actively infected with, or recovered from COVID-19. HLA class I and class II types, where available, came from metadata supplied by the sample provider rather than from assay-based typing.

A word on this clone: There is no known antigen for this receptor. Base qualities are not at hand, and no much larger clone is one base apart.

One collaborating source in Seattle enrolled patients during active infection and followed them longitudinally through the course of disease. The collaborating institutions used their own protocols to collect whole blood in K2EDTA tubes. Collaborator samples were shipped for TCRbeta analysis as frozen whole blood, isolated PBMCs, or DNA extracted from either sample type. General study outcomes and caveats: The amount of clinical and demographic metadata varied by source and participant and was provided uncurated.

TCRbeta CDR3 regions were amplified from genomic DNA using the immunoSEQ Assay, a bias-controlled multiplex PCR. In the paper's pipeline: Nucleated cell counts per sample were estimated from amplification of reference gene primers within the assay. To quantify the absolute abundance of each unique TCRbeta CDR3 rearrangement, sequence reads were collapsed and filtered. For each sample, productive Simpson clonality was calculated by taking the square root of Simpson's diversity index across productive rearrangements. This is the immuneACCESS table as TCRdb keeps it, with only in-frame sequences that have V and J called. A part of the clones is gone; compared with another copy, unresolved V genes explain less than half, and the rest is unexplained. That table is the source of V, J and clone size, and D and trimming were worked out from the DNA. Within this sample are 150,000 to 200,000 clones, with approximately 87% of them counted one time only. Over 9.5% of the sample lies in the top ten.

V loses 3 bases of germline sequence and J loses 6 bases, and the interval between the two ends is 15 bases. The CDR3 numbers 14 residues from cysteine through phenylalanine. Only the CDR3 DNA stays, 42 bases, in frame from base 1. The germline V gene provides CDR1 SGHRS and CDR2 YFSETQ. The chain links TRBV5-1 with TRBJ1-2; D gene: possibly TRBD1, on 5 matching bases. The material sequenced was peripheral blood. The TCR comes from a woman aged 55-70 years with COVID-19, enrolled during active disease. The CDR3 region has the sequence CASSSKGREHGYTF. The DNA reads as follows: TGCGCCAGCAGCTCGAAGGGGAGGGAGCATGGCTACACCTTC.